The entry below gives a single T cell receptor beta chain sequence along with its context. The antigen remains unidentified. V was trimmed by 7 bases and J by 7 bases, leaving 11 bases between them. Per the germline V gene, CDR1 is LNHDA and CDR2 is SQIVND (reference sequence). The CDR3 loop spans 12 amino acids. Bulk TCR libraries used previously described methods and listed TCR primers. Via MiXCR, TCRdb re-called the PCR reads, giving one row per CDR3 protein. The sample includes about 640,000 distinct CDR3 sequences, just under 20% seen only once; the top ten take 0.75% to 0.95%. From 20,000 to 1,000,000 sorted cells, naive CD8 libraries were generated with 10%, 30% or 50% RNA. A CD8+CD4-CCR7+CD45RA+ phenotype served as the sorting definition for naive CD8 T cells. This specimen belongs to a study of molecular identifiers for immune sequencing clone quantification. The study, taken as a whole, reports: Even with one million naive cells present, spiked Jurkat TCR RNA from one cell was reportedly detectable.

The chain combines TRBV19 with TRBJ1-5; D unresolved. The receptor comes from a human donor in good health. Some libraries in this study had Jurkat cell RNA spiked in. The sequenced sample was naive CD8+ T cells from blood, with Jurkat cell RNA spiked in. Subset meaning: FACS-sorted CD8+CD4-CCR7+CD45RA+ naive T cells. CDR3 in amino acids: CASTNPPQPQHF. The CDR3 DNA sequence: TGTGCCAGTACCAATCCCCCCCAGCCCCAGCATTTT. The variable domain in full, with the rest retrieved from reference TRBV19 and TRBJ1-5, is DGGITQSPKYLFRKEGQNVTLSCEQNLNHDAMYWYRQDPGQGLRLIYYSQIVNDFQKGDIAEGYSVSREKKESFPLTVTSAQKNPTAFYLCASTNPPQPQHFGDGTRLSIL.